This T cell receptor (beta chain) was sequenced for a study of T-cell memory formation after mild COVID-19. About the study: Most TCR clusters belonged to a single donor.

Trimming pared 2 bases from V and 4 bases from J, leaving 9 bases between. Germline V gene lookup returns CDR1 SGHRS and CDR2 YFSETQ. This CDR3 spans 13 amino acids. This clonotype has only a few counts. Researchers used 5'RACE with constant-segment primers to make TCR alpha and TCR beta cDNA libraries that carry sample barcodes and UMIs. TCRdb itself ran the 5' RACE reads through MiXCR, one entry per CDR3 protein. The data contain approximately 400,000 distinct CDR3 sequences, approximately 19% of them singletons. The chain is built from TRBV5-1 and TRBJ1-2; D is possibly TRBD1 (5 bases). This clonotype originated in a man between 18 and 29 years old who had mild COVID-19 (a few samples of this study predate the infection). Cell type and time point are not known. The sequencing sample was made of PBMCs or a T cell subset sorted from them (not recorded which). The CDR3, as DNA: TGCGCCAGCAGCTTAGGGGATGTCTATGGCTACACCTTC. Translation: CASSLGDVYGYTF.